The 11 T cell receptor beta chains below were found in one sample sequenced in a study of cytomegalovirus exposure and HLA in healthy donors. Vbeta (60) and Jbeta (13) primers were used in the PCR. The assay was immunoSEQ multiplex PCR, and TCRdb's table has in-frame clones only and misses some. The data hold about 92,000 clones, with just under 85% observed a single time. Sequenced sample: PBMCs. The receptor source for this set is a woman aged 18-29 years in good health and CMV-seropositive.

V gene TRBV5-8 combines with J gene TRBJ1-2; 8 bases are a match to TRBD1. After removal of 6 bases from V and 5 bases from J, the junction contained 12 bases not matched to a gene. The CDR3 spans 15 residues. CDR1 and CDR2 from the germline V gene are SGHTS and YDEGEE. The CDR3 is CASNPGQADGYGYTF. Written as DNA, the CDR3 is TGTGCCAGCAACCCGGGACAGGCTGATGGGTATGGCTACACCTTC.

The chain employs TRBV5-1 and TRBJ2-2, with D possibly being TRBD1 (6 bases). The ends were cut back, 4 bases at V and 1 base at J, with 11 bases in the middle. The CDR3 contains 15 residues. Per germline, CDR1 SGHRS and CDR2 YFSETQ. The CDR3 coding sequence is TGCGCCAGCAGCGTAATGGGACAGAACACCGGGGAGCTGTTTTTT. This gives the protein CASSVMGQNTGELFF.

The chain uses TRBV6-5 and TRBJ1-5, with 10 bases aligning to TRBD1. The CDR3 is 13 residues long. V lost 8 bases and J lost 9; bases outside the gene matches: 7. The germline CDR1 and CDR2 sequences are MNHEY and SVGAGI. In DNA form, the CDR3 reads TGTGCCAGCTCTCCGGGACAGGGGAGGCCCCAGCATTTT. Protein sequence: CASSPGQGRPQHF.

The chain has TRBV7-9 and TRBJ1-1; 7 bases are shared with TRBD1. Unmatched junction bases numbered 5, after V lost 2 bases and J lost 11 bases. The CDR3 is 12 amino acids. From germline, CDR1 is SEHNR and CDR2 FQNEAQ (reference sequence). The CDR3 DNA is TGTGCCAGCAGCTTATATAAGGGGGCTGCTTTCTTT. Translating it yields CASSLYKGAAFF. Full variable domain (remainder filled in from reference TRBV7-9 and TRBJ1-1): DTGVSQNPRHKITKRGQNVTFRCDPISEHNRLYWYRQTLGQGPEFLTYFQNEAQLEKSRLLSDRFSAERPKGSFSTLEIQRTEQGDSAMYLCASSLYKGAAFFGQGTRLTVV.

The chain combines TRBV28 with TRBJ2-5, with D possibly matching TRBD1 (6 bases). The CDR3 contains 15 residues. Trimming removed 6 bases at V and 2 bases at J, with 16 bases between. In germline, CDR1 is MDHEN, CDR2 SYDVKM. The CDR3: CASRLWGQVQETQYF. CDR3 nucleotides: TGTGCCAGCAGACTCTGGGGACAAGTTCAAGAGACCCAGTACTTC.

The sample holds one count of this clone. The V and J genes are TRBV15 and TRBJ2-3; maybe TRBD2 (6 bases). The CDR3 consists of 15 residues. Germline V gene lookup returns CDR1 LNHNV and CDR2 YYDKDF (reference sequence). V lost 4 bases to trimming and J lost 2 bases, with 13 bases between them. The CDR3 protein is CATSNGRAITDTQYF. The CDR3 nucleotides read TGTGCCACCAGCAACGGGAGAGCAATCACAGATACGCAGTATTTT.

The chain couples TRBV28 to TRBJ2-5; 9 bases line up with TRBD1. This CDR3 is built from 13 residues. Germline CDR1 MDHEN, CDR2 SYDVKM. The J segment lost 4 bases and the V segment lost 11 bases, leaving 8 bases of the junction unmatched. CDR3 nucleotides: TGTGCCGTAGGACAGGGGTCGTCAGAGACCCAGTACTTC. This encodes CAVGQGSSETQYF.

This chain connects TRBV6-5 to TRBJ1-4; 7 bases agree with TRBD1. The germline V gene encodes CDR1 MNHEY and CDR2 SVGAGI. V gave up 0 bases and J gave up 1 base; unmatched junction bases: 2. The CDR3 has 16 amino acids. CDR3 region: CASSYSTGVTNEKLFF. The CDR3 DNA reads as TGTGCCAGCAGTTACTCAACAGGGGTAACTAATGAAAAACTGTTTTTT.

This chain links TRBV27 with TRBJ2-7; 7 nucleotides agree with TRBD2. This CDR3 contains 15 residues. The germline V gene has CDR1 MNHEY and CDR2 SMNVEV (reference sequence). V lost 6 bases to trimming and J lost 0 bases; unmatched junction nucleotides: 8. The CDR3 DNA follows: TGTGCCAGCAGGGATGAGGGAGGGCCCTCCTACGAGCAGTACTTC. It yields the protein CASRDEGGPSYEQYF.

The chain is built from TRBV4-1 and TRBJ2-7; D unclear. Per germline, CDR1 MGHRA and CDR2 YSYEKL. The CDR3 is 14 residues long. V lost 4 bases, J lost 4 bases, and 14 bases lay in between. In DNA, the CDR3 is TGCGCCAGCAGCCGACAAATTGGGCCTTACGAGCAGTACTTC. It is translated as CASSRQIGPYEQYF.

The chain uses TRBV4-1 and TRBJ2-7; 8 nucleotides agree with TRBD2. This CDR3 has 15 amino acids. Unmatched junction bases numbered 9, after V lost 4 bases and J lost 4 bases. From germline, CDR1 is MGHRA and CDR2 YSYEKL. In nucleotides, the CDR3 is TGCGCCAGCAGCCCCCGGGGCAGCGGGAGTTACGAGCAGTACTTC. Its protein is CASSPRGSGSYEQYF.